This passage covers 17 T cell receptor beta chains from one sample sequenced in a study of blood T cell repertoires in COVID-19. The assay was immunoSEQ multiplex PCR, and TCRdb's table has in-frame clones only and misses some. The table lists hundreds of thousands of clones, 70% to 90% of them singletons, with 7.1% in the top ten. Sample: peripheral blood. These receptors came from a woman aged 60-75 years with COVID-19, enrolled during active disease.

V gene TRBV6-5 combines with J gene TRBJ2-7; TRBD2 matches at 8 bases. The CDR3 has 14 amino acids. V lost 6 bases, J lost 0 bases, and 4 bases stayed unmatched. The germline V gene has CDR1 MNHEY and CDR2 SVGAGI. CDR3 in amino acids: CASSPAGGSYEQYF. The CDR3 DNA follows: TGTGCCAGCAGCCCCGCGGGGGGCTCCTACGAGCAGTACTTC.

The chain couples TRBV18 to TRBJ2-3; TRBD2 matches 9 bases. Trimming removed 2 bases from V and 2 bases from J; junction bases left unmatched: 5. The V gene's germline CDR1 is KGHSH and CDR2 LQKENI. The CDR3 totals 16 residues. The CDR3 sequence: CASSPGSGGPTDTQYF. CDR3 nucleotide sequence: TGTGCCAGCTCACCAGGAAGCGGGGGGCCCACAGATACGCAGTATTTT.

This clone has more than one count but fewer than ten. The gene calls are TRBV10-3 and TRBJ1-2; 9 bases match TRBD1. With V trimmed by 2 bases and J by 8 bases, 6 bases remained unmatched. This CDR3 is built from 14 residues. The germline V gene has CDR1 ENHRY and CDR2 SYGVKD. CDR3 region: CAISEPTGGEGYTF. CDR3 in DNA: TGTGCCATCAGTGAGCCGACAGGGGGTGAAGGCTACACCTTC.

The V call is TRBV4-1, the J call TRBJ1-2, with 9 nucleotides matching TRBD1. CDR1 and CDR2 (germline): MGHRA, YSYEKL. The CDR3 runs 13 residues. V trimming: 3 bases; J trimming: 6 bases; junction bases outside the gene matches: 2. The chain's CDR3 is CASSHRDRDGYTF. The CDR3 nucleotides read TGCGCCAGCAGCCACCGGGACAGGGATGGCTACACCTTC.

Written as DNA, the CDR3 is TGTGCCAGCAGTTTCGGACAGACCCAAGAGACCCAGTACTTC. Translation: CASSFGQTQETQYF. The gene calls are TRBV27 and TRBJ2-5; possible D gene TRBD1, 6 bases. Trimming cost V 3 bases and J 1 base, with 9 bases left between them. Per the germline V gene, CDR1 is MNHEY and CDR2 is SMNVEV (reference sequence). CDR3 size: 14 residues.

The chain couples TRBV15 to TRBJ2-7; a possible D gene is TRBD1 (6 bases). The CDR3 totals 15 residues. V was cut by 0 bases and J by 2 bases, with 11 bases left in between. Germline loops: CDR1 LNHNV, CDR2 YYDKDF (reference sequence). CDR3 bases: TGTGCCACCAGCAGAGAGATGGGGACAACCTACGAGCAGTACTTC. Its translation: CATSREMGTTYEQYF.

The chain carries TRBV11-2 and TRBJ2-1; TRBD1 is a possible D gene (5 bases). Germline CDR1 reads SGHAT; CDR2 reads FQNNGV. Deletions cut 5 bases from V and 4 bases from J, with 6 bases between. The length of the CDR3 is 12 residues. The CDR3 here is CASSPGYNEQFF. Written as DNA, the CDR3 is TGTGCCAGCAGCCCAGGGTACAATGAGCAGTTCTTC.

The chain couples TRBV9 to TRBJ2-7; 9 nucleotides align to TRBD1. The CDR3 contains 14 residues. Unmatched junction bases numbered 11, after V lost 10 bases and J lost 3 bases. Germline CDR1 SGDLS, CDR2 YYNGEE. In DNA form, the CDR3 reads TGTGCCTTAGTTCGGGACAGGGTAGACTACGAGCAGTACTTC. Its protein product is CALVRDRVDYEQYF. The whole variable domain, remainder taken from reference TRBV9 and TRBJ2-7, is DSGVTQTPKHLITATGQRVTLRCSPRSGDLSVYWYQQSLDQGLQFLIQYYNGEERAKGNILERFSAQQFPDLHSELNLSSLELGDSALYFCALVRDRVDYEQYFGPGTRLTVT.

A word on this clone: An end of the junction differs from the germline gene, which may be a read error. V and J are TRBV7-9 and TRBJ2-7, with TRBD2 identical over 7 bases. The CDR3 length is 13 residues. Germline lookup yields CDR1 SEHNR and CDR2 FQNEAQ (reference sequence). The CDR3 loop is CASSLADSSEQYF. DNA of the CDR3: TGTGCCAGCAGCCTAGCGGACTCCTCGGAGCAGTACTTC.

This clone was recorded once. The chain combines TRBV7-9 with TRBJ2-3; D remains ambiguous. The germline V and J ends were trimmed by 5 bases and 0 bases, with 9 bases remaining between them. This CDR3 spans 14 amino acids. Germline V lookup: CDR1 SEHNR, CDR2 FQNEAQ (reference sequence). CDR3 sequence (DNA): TGTGCCAGCAGCCCCCGACTTAGCACAGATACGCAGTATTTT. Residues: CASSPRLSTDTQYF.

This chain uses TRBV29-1 with TRBJ2-2, with 10 positions matching TRBD1. Germline lookup yields CDR1 SQVTM and CDR2 ANQGSEA. The CDR3 contains 14 residues. The junction had 2 bases not matched to a gene; V was cut back by 5 bases and J by 2 bases. Here the CDR3 DNA reads TGCAGCGTTAGGGACAGGGGAAACACCGGGGAGCTGTTTTTT. Its translation: CSVRDRGNTGELFF.

The chain links TRBV30 to TRBJ1-2; D not certain. Germline CDR1 GTSNPN, CDR2 SVGIG (reference sequence). The CDR3 has 10 amino acids. Trimming shortened V by 7 bases and J by 3 bases, and 6 bases separated the two germline ends. The CDR3, as DNA: TGTGCCTCCTCTTACTATGGCTACACCTTC. Translated, it gives CASSYYGYTF.

This sequence joins TRBV19 and TRBJ1-2; 10 nucleotides line up with TRBD1. J gave up 4 bases and V 4 bases, and 6 bases lay outside the gene matches. In germline, CDR1 is LNHDA, CDR2 SQIVND (reference sequence). The CDR3 covers 15 residues. CDR3 loop: CASSRKTGGSYGYTF. In DNA, the CDR3 is TGTGCCAGTAGTAGAAAGACAGGGGGCAGCTATGGCTACACCTTC.

This clone was observed once. CDR3: CASSFLPPGQGGVGYGYTF. The DNA for the CDR3 is TGTGCCAGCAGTTTCCTGCCACCGGGACAGGGGGGCGTAGGCTATGGCTACACCTTC. This chain joins TRBV27 and TRBJ1-2; 11 bases fit TRBD1. Germline V gene sequence: CDR1 MNHEY, CDR2 SMNVEV (reference sequence). V gave up 3 bases and J gave up 4 bases; unmatched junction bases: 16. The CDR3 length is 19 residues.

This clone turned up a few times. The same CDR3 can be traced to other DNA sequences in this sample. CDR3 sequence (DNA): TGTGCCAGCAGCTTAGGCGGGGGAGCCTACGAGCAGTACTTC. Its protein is CASSLGGGAYEQYF. The rearrangement links TRBV7-9 to TRBJ2-7; 7 bases match TRBD2. The CDR3 covers 14 residues. Germline V gene sequence: CDR1 SEHNR, CDR2 FQNEAQ (reference sequence). The V and J ends lost 1 base and 2 bases, in that order; junction bases with no gene match: 2.

This clone was observed a single time. The chain recombines TRBV30 with TRBJ1-2; TRBD1 aligns across 8 bases. Trimming at V came to 1 base and at J to 4 bases, leaving 5 bases not matched to a gene. Germline CDR1 is GTSNPN and CDR2 is SVGIG (reference sequence). This CDR3 spans 14 amino acids. The CDR3 DNA reads as TGTGCCTGGAGTGAGACAGGGGTTGGCTATGGCTACACCTTC. It specifies CAWSETGVGYGYTF.

V is TRBV5-8 and J is TRBJ1-1; TRBD1 might be the D (5 bases). This CDR3 comprises 14 residues. V lost 6 bases, J lost 0 bases, and 12 bases lay in between. The germline V gene encodes CDR1 SGHTS and CDR2 YDEGEE. CDR3 DNA: TGTGCCAGCACCCTGCGGGGGTTGAACACTGAAGCTTTCTTT. Translating gives CASTLRGLNTEAFF.